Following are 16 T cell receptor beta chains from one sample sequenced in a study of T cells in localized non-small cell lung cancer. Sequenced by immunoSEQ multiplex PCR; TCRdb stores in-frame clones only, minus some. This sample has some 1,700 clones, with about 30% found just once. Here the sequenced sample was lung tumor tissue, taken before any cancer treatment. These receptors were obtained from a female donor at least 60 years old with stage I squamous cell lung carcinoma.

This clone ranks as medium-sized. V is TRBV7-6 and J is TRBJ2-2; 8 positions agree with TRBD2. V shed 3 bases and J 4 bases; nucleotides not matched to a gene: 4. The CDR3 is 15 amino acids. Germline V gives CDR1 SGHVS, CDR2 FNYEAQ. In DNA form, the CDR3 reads TGTGCCAGCAGCTTGGCTGCGGGGGGCACCGGGGAGCTGTTTTTT. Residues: CASSLAAGGTGELFF.

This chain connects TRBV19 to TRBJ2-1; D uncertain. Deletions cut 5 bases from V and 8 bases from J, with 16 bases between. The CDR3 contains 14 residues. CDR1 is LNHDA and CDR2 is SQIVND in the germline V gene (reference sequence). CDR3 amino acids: CASSPTRQADEQFF. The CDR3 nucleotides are TGTGCCAGTAGTCCAACCCGCCAGGCCGATGAGCAGTTCTTC.

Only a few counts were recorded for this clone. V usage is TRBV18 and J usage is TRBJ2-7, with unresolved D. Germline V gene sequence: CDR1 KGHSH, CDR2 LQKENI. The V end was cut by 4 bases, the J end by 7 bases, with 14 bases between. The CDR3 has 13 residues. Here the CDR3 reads CASSQGISAEQYF. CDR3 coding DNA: TGTGCCAGCTCACAAGGGATCAGCGCGGAGCAGTACTTC.

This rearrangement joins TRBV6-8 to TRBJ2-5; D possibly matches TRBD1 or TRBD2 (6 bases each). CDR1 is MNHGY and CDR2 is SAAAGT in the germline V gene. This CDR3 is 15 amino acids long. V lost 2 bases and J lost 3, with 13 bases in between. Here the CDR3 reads CASSYLGGREETQYF. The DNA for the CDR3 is TGTGCCAGCAGTTACCTGGGGGGCCGGGAAGAGACCCAGTACTTC.

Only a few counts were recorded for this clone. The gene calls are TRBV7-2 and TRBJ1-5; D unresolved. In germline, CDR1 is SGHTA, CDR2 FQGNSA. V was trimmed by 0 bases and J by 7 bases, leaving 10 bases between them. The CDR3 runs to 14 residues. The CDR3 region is CASSLARSGQPQHF. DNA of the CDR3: TGTGCCAGCAGCTTAGCCAGGTCCGGGCAGCCCCAGCATTTT.

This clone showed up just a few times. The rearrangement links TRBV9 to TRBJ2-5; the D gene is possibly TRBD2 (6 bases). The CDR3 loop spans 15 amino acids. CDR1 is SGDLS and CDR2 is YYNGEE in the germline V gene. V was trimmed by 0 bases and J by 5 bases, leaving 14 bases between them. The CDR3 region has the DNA TGTGCCAGCAGCGTAGAGTCGGGGGTTGGGGAGACCCAGTACTTC. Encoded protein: CASSVESGVGETQYF.

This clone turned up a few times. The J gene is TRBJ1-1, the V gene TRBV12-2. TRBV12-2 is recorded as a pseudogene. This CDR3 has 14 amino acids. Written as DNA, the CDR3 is TGTGCCGGAGGGGGTTCAAACCCGGGCACTGAAGCTTTCTTT. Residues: CAGGGSNPGTEAFF.

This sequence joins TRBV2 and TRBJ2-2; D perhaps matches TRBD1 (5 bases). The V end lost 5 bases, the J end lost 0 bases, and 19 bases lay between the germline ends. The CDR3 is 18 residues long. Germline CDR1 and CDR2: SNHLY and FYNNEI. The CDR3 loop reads CASSPLSNRPPNTGELFF. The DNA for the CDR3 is TGTGCCAGCAGTCCACTTTCTAACAGGCCGCCGAACACCGGGGAGCTGTTTTTT.

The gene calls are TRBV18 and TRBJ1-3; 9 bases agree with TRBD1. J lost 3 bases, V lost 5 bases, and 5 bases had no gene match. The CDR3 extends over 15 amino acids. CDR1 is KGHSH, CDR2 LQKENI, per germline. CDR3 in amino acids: CASSDRGNLGNTIYF. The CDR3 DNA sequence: TGTGCCAGCTCAGACAGGGGGAATCTTGGAAACACCATATATTTT.

CDR3: CASSPVGPREKLFF. CDR3 coding DNA: TGTGCCAGCTCACCAGTGGGGCCCAGGGAAAAACTGTTTTTT. The V call is TRBV18, the J call TRBJ1-4; D possibly corresponds to TRBD1 (5 bases). CDR1 is KGHSH, CDR2 LQKENI, per germline. This CDR3 is 14 amino acids long. V was pared by 2 bases and J by 8 bases, with 12 bases between.

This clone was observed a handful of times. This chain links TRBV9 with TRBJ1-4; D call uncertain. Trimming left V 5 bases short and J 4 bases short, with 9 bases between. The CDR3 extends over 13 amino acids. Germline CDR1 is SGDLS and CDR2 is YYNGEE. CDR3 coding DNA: TGTGCCAGCAGGGACGGACTTAATGAAAAACTGTTTTTT. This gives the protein CASRDGLNEKLFF.

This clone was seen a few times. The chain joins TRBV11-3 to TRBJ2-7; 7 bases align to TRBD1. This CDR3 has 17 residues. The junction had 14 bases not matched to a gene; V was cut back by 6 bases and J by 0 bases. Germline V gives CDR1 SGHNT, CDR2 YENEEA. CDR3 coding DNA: TGTGCCAGCAGGCCTAGAGGGGGCGACCACCTCTCCTACGAGCAGTACTTC. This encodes CASRPRGGDHLSYEQYF. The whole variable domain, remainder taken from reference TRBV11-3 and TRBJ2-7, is EAGVVQSPRYKIIEKKQPVAFWCNPISGHNTLYWYLQNLGQGPELLIRYENEEAVDDSQLPKDRFSAERLKGVDSTLKIQPAELGDSAVYLCASRPRGGDHLSYEQYFGPGTRLTVT.

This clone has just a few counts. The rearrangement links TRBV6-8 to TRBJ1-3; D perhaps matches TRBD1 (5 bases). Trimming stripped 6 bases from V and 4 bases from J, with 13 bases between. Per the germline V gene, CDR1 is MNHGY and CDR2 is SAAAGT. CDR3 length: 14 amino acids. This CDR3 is CASSSGGIGNTIYF. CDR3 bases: TGTGCCAGCAGCTCCGGGGGAATCGGAAACACCATATATTTT.

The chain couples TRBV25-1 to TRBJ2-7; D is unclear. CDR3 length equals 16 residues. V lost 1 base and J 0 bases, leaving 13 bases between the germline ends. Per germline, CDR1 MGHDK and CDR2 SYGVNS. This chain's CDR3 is CASSESGGSSSYEQYF. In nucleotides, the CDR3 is TGTGCCAGCAGTGAATCTGGCGGAAGCAGCTCCTACGAGCAGTACTTC.

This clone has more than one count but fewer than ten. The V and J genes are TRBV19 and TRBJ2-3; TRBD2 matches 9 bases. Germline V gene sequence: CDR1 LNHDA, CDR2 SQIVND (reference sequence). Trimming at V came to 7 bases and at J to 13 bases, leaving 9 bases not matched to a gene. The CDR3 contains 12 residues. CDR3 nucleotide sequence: TGTGCCAGTAACCCAGCGGGGGGAGCAAAGTATTTT. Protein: CASNPAGGAKYF.

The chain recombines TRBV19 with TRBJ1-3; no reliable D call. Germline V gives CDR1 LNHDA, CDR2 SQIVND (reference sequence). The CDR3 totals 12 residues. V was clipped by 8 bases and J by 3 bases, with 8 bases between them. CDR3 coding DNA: TGTGCCAGTTCCTTTCTTGGAAACACCATATATTTT. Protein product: CASSFLGNTIYF.